The clone carrying this TCR beta chain was observed many times. Its antigen is not known. These data are taken from a study of molecular identifiers for immune sequencing clone quantification. The study, taken as a whole, reports: Barcode sharing among identical TCR molecules could make large clones appear smaller.

The CDR3 is 12 residues long. Trimming removed 5 bases at V and 6 bases at J, with 10 bases between. Germline CDR1 SEHNR, CDR2 FQNEAQ (reference sequence). TCRdb called the PCR reads again in MiXCR, with one record for every CDR3 protein. Among under 100,000 distinct CDR3 sequences, approximately 25% were seen once, and the ten largest hold 0.7% to 0.8%. The specimen sequenced was naive CD8+ T cells from blood, with Jurkat cell RNA spiked in. The subset is: FACS-sorted CD8+CD4-CCR7+CD45RA+ naive T cells. The source of this sequence is a human donor in good health. Some libraries in this study had Jurkat cell RNA spiked in. This rearrangement joins TRBV7-9 to TRBJ1-1, with unresolved D. The CDR3 bases are TGTGCCAGCAGCACCGTGTACCCTGAAGCTTTCTTT. Protein: CASSTVYPEAFF.